The 22 T cell receptor beta chains reported below all come from one sample, sequenced in a study of regulatory T cells in long-lasting Graves disease. Time point reported: newly diagnosed GD, antithyroid drugs for less than 3 months. Generation of the TCR library employed RNA extracted from PBMCs. Construction of the TCR beta libraries employed iRepertoire HTBI primers in conjunction with Arm-PCR of CDR3 regions. TCRdb reprocessed the multiplex PCR reads with MiXCR, giving one entry per CDR3 protein. The sample gives around 240,000 distinct CDR3 sequences, approximately 20% of which show up once; 14% is in the top ten. The sample was also linked to a second study, of T cells in Graves' hyperthyroidism and ophthalmopathy.

The sequencing used peripheral blood mononuclear cells (PBMCs), collected at new diagnosis, from a patient treated with antithyroid drugs. These receptors came from a woman younger than 45 with Graves disease.

Remarks on this clonotype: This may be a read error: a much more frequent sequence differs by one nucleotide. The chain combines TRBV12-3 or TRBV12-4 with TRBJ1-5; a weak D match, TRBD1 (6 bases). This CDR3 has 14 residues. Trimming took off 7 bases at V and 9 bases at J, with 19 bases between the two ends. The CDR3 reads CASTEAGAGRPQHF. CDR3 coding DNA: TGTGCCAGCACCGAAGCGGGGGCCGGTCGGCCCCAGCATTTT.

In this sample, this clonotype turned up many times. The V gene is TRBV20-1, the J gene TRBJ1-1, with D tentatively TRBD1 (6 bases). The germline gives CDR1 DFQATT, CDR2 SNEGSKA (reference sequence). The V end was cut by 5 bases, the J end by 2 bases, with 15 bases between. This CDR3 has 14 amino acids. This chain's CDR3 is CSASGQPINTEAFF. The CDR3, as DNA: TGCAGTGCTTCGGGACAACCCATTAACACTGAAGCTTTCTTT.

This clonotype has a count of ten or more. V is TRBV9 and J is TRBJ1-1, with no clear D. Germline V gene lookup returns CDR1 SGDLS and CDR2 YYNGEE. This CDR3 is built from 15 residues. The V end lost 1 base, the J end lost 4 bases, and 14 bases lay between the germline ends. In DNA, the CDR3 is TGTGCCAGCAGCGTACAACAAGGCCGGGGCACTGAAGCTTTCTTT. As protein: CASSVQQGRGTEAFF.

The sample holds many counts of this clonotype. At one end, the junction sequence differs from germline, possibly due to a read error. The chain employs TRBV7-9 and TRBJ2-5; 7 bases map to TRBD2. Germline assignment: CDR1 SEHNR and CDR2 FQNEAQ (reference sequence). CDR3 length equals 15 residues. In nucleotides, the CDR3 is TGTGCCTGCAGCTTAATAGAGTCGGGGAGGGCGACCCAGTACTTC. It translates to CACSLIESGRATQYF.

Ten or more counts support this clonotype. The gene calls are TRBV6-1 and TRBJ2-7; 7 bases align to TRBD2. Germline V gene data show CDR1 as MNHNS and CDR2 as SASEGT. This CDR3 spans 15 amino acids. Trimming took 7 bases from V and 3 from J; bases not matched to a gene: 12. The CDR3 sequence is CASTSGGGKGYEQYF. CDR3 nucleotide sequence: TGTGCCAGCACTTCGGGGGGAGGGAAGGGCTACGAGCAGTACTTC.

This clonotype was recorded many times. The chain is built from TRBV6-9 and TRBJ2-7, with D maybe TRBD2 (5 bases). V was trimmed by 3 bases and J by 3 bases, leaving 9 bases between them. CDR1 is MNHGY, CDR2 SVAAGI, per germline. The CDR3 runs to 13 residues. The CDR3 is CASSYSRGYEQYF. For the CDR3, the DNA is TGTGCCAGCAGTTACTCCCGGGGCTACGAGCAGTACTTC.

This clonotype was observed a few times. The CDR3 coding sequence is TGTGCCACCAGCGAGCGACAGGGCTCTAATGAAAAACTGTTTTTT. It translates to CATSERQGSNEKLFF. J is TRBJ1-4 and V is TRBV15; 7 bases line up with TRBD1. The CDR3 has 15 amino acids. V lost 5 bases, J lost 3 bases, and 6 bases stayed unmatched. Germline V gene sequence: CDR1 LNHNV, CDR2 YYDKDF (reference sequence).

This clonotype has a count of ten or more. V is TRBV7-2 and J is TRBJ1-1, with TRBD1 as a possible D gene (5 bases). The CDR3 extends over 13 amino acids. V gave up 5 bases and J gave up 0 bases, with 7 bases separating them. Germline V gene sequence: CDR1 SGHTA, CDR2 FQGNSA. CDR3 DNA sequence: TGTGCCAGCAGCGGACAACTGAACACTGAAGCTTTCTTT. This gives the protein CASSGQLNTEAFF.

Ten or more counts support this clonotype. The chain links TRBV5-1 to TRBJ2-5, with TRBD2 matching 8 bases. The CDR3 is 15 residues long. CDR1 and CDR2 from the germline V gene are SGHRS and YFSETQ. J lost 0 bases, V lost 2 bases, and 3 bases had no gene match. The CDR3: CASSFSGANQETQYF. The CDR3 bases are TGCGCCAGCAGCTTTAGCGGGGCCAACCAAGAGACCCAGTACTTC.

This chain connects TRBV6-4 to TRBJ2-1; 8 nucleotides match TRBD1. From germline, CDR1 is MRHNA and CDR2 SNTAGT. V gave up 8 bases and J gave up 6 bases; unmatched junction bases: 9. The CDR3 covers 14 residues. The CDR3 DNA follows: TGTGCCAGCGCGGCCGGGACAGGAGCCAATGAGCAGTTCTTC. Translating it yields CASAAGTGANEQFF.

This clonotype was observed many times. The genes are TRBV18 and TRBJ1-1, with D possibly TRBD1 on 5 matching bases. The CDR3 spans 14 residues. Trimming removed 6 bases at V and 1 base at J, with 12 bases between. Germline CDR1 is KGHSH and CDR2 is LQKENI. As DNA, the CDR3 is TGTGCCAGCTCGCTAAGACAGCAGAACACTGAAGCTTTCTTT. Its translation: CASSLRQQNTEAFF.

The table lists this clonotype with many counts. The rearrangement links TRBV28 to TRBJ1-2; D is uncertain. The V gene lost 4 bases and the J gene lost 3 bases, with 9 bases spanning the gap. The CDR3 spans 13 residues. CDR1 and CDR2 (germline): MDHEN, SYDVKM. The CDR3 here is CASSSTRHYGYTF. CDR3 DNA sequence: TGTGCCAGCAGTTCCACCCGGCACTATGGCTACACCTTC.

The table lists this clonotype with many counts. For the CDR3, the DNA is TGCAGTGCTAGAGAAGGGGGGTGGGTTGAGCAGTTCTTC. Translating it yields CSAREGGWVEQFF. The V call is TRBV20-1, the J call TRBJ2-1, with D possibly called TRBD1 or TRBD2 (6 bases each). CDR1 is DFQATT and CDR2 is SNEGSKA in the germline V gene (reference sequence). V was cut by 0 bases and J by 9 bases, with 12 bases left in between. There are 13 residues in the CDR3.

In this sample, this clonotype turned up many times. The rearrangement links TRBV11-2 to TRBJ1-1; D possibly corresponds to TRBD1 (5 bases). CDR3 length: 15 residues. Between the trimmed V and J ends, which lost 2 bases and 0 bases, there was a span of 10 bases. Germline V CDR1 and CDR2: SGHAT, FQNNGV. CDR3 DNA: TGTGCCAGCAGCTTAATTGAGGGGATGAACACTGAAGCTTTCTTT. The encoded protein is CASSLIEGMNTEAFF.

This clonotype was observed many times. This rearrangement joins TRBV7-6 to TRBJ2-3, with a possible D match to TRBD1 (6 bases). The CDR3 is 16 amino acids. V lost 1 base and J lost 2, with 13 bases in between. From germline, CDR1 is SGHVS and CDR2 FNYEAQ. For the CDR3, the DNA is TGTGCCAGCAGCTTAGGGGGACAAGGGTTCACAGATACGCAGTATTTT. Protein: CASSLGGQGFTDTQYF.

The chain uses TRBV7-8 and TRBJ2-2; D gene unclear. Looked up from germline, CDR1 is SGHVS and CDR2 is FQNEAQ. The CDR3 runs 15 residues. Trimming pared 3 bases from V and 0 bases from J, leaving 8 bases between. In nucleotides, the CDR3 is TGTGCCAGCAGCTTGGTAGGGACGAACACCGGGGAGCTGTTTTTT. It translates to CASSLVGTNTGELFF.

In this sample, this clonotype turned up a few times. The chain employs TRBV19 and TRBJ1-2, with D possibly matching TRBD1 (6 bases). From germline, CDR1 is LNHDA and CDR2 SQIVND (reference sequence). The CDR3 length is 13 residues. V was shortened by 2 bases and J by 5 bases, with 9 bases between the two germline ends. The CDR3 DNA reads TGTGCCAGTAGTATACCGGACAGTTATGGCTACACCTTC. It translates to CASSIPDSYGYTF.

This clonotype was recorded many times. The rearrangement links TRBV18 to TRBJ1-5; 7 nucleotides agree with TRBD1. The CDR3 length is 15 residues. From germline, CDR1 is KGHSH and CDR2 LQKENI. V shed 3 bases and J 3 bases; nucleotides not matched to a gene: 5. CDR3 DNA sequence: TGTGCCAGCTCACCGACGACAGGGTCCAATCAGCCCCAGCATTTT. It translates to CASSPTTGSNQPQHF.

V usage is TRBV4-1 and J usage is TRBJ2-7; D unresolved. V lost 0 bases, J lost 2 bases, and 8 bases lay in between. Per the germline V gene, CDR1 is MGHRA and CDR2 is YSYEKL. The CDR3 is 14 residues long. The CDR3 nucleotides are TGCGCCAGCAGCCAAGATTGGATCGCCTACGAGCAGTACTTC. It specifies CASSQDWIAYEQYF.

This clonotype came up many times. The chain is built from TRBV7-9 and TRBJ2-7, with D possibly TRBD1 on 6 matching bases. Trimming left V 1 base short and J 1 base short, with 20 bases between. Germline CDR1 is SEHNR and CDR2 is FQNEAQ (reference sequence). The CDR3 is 18 residues long. Written as DNA, the CDR3 is TGTGCCAGCAGCTTAGGGAACAGCCACAGGGTTATATCCTACGAGCAGTACTTC. Protein product: CASSLGNSHRVISYEQYF.

This clonotype was observed at least ten times. The V and J genes are TRBV5-1 and TRBJ1-1; D gene unclear. The length of the CDR3 is 14 residues. The germline CDR1 and CDR2 sequences are SGHRS and YFSETQ. V was trimmed by 2 bases and J by 1 base, leaving 9 bases between them. The CDR3 is CASSFTGRNTEAFF. The CDR3 DNA follows: TGCGCCAGCAGCTTTACGGGTAGGAACACTGAAGCTTTCTTT.

The sample holds a few counts of this clonotype. The rearrangement joins TRBV20-1 to TRBJ1-3; a weak D match, TRBD1 (5 bases). This CDR3 has 13 residues. Per the germline V gene, CDR1 is DFQATT and CDR2 is SNEGSKA (reference sequence). The V end lost 8 bases, the J end lost 5 bases, and 16 bases lay between the germline ends. The CDR3 reads CSSRDSRRNTIYF. The CDR3 DNA reads TGCAGTTCTCGGGACTCTAGGAGAAACACCATATATTTT.